The next 11 T cell receptor beta chains were all read from a single sample in a study of long-term antiretroviral therapy in people with HIV. The libraries were made with immunoSEQ v3.0 at survey level. Generated by immunoSEQ multiplex PCR, the TCRdb table keeps only in-frame clones and is missing some. The sample carries around 30,000 clones, roughly 78% recorded once. The sample consisted of unsorted PBMCs, taken 1.5 years before starting antiretroviral therapy. These receptors all come from a man aged 18 to 30 with HIV.

This chain joins TRBV7-2 and TRBJ2-2, with D possibly being TRBD2 (6 bases). Trimming removed 6 bases at V and 3 bases at J, with 14 bases between. The CDR3 runs 15 residues. Germline CDR1 SGHTA, CDR2 FQGNSA. CDR3 DNA sequence: TGTGCCAGCAGGGTCTGGAGGGAGGACACCGGGGAGCTGTTTTTT. It specifies CASRVWREDTGELFF.

V gene TRBV5-1 combines with J gene TRBJ2-7; D uncertain. This CDR3 comprises 13 residues. V was cut by 0 bases and J by 5 bases, with 9 bases left in between. Germline V gene lookup returns CDR1 SGHRS and CDR2 YFSETQ. CDR3 DNA sequence: TGCGCCAGCAGCTTGGCTTCGGTTAACGAGCAGTACTTC. It specifies CASSLASVNEQYF.

The chain joins TRBV9 to TRBJ2-6, with D unresolved. There are 13 residues in the CDR3. CDR1 is SGDLS and CDR2 is YYNGEE in the germline V gene. V lost 2 bases and J 4 bases, leaving 4 bases between the germline ends. The CDR3 nucleotides read TGTGCCAGCAGCGTCTCCGGGGCCAACGTCCTGACTTTC. Its protein product is CASSVSGANVLTF.

J is TRBJ2-4 and V is TRBV18, with no clear D. This CDR3 spans 18 amino acids. V was trimmed by 1 base and J by 0 bases, leaving 16 bases between them. Germline V gives CDR1 KGHSH, CDR2 LQKENI. In DNA, the CDR3 is TGTGCCAGCTCACCACTAAGTGGCGTCTCTATAGCCAAAAACATTCAGTACTTC. Its protein is CASSPLSGVSIAKNIQYF.

J is TRBJ1-2 and V is TRBV15; tentatively, D is TRBD1 (5 bases). Germline values: CDR1 LNHNV, CDR2 YYDKDF (reference sequence). CDR3 length: 15 amino acids. Trimming cost V 3 bases and J 3 bases, with 14 bases left between them. The CDR3 protein is CATSSGGRAYYGYTF. The CDR3 DNA is TGTGCCACCAGCAGTGGGGGTAGGGCGTACTATGGCTACACCTTC.

This rearrangement joins TRBV5-1 to TRBJ2-5; no reliable D call. Trimming cost V 0 bases and J 1 base, with 10 bases left between them. Germline lookup yields CDR1 SGHRS and CDR2 YFSETQ. The CDR3 is made up of 15 amino acids. CDR3 sequence reads: CASSLGRNLQETQYF. For the CDR3, the DNA is TGCGCCAGCAGCTTGGGCAGGAACCTCCAAGAGACCCAGTACTTC.

This chain joins TRBV4-1 and TRBJ2-7, with TRBD1 matching over 9 bases. Per the germline V gene, CDR1 is MGHRA and CDR2 is YSYEKL. The CDR3 extends over 17 amino acids. J was trimmed by 2 bases and V by 2 bases; bases with no gene match: 10. The CDR3 spells CASSQRRTGEIPYEQYF. DNA of the CDR3: TGCGCCAGCAGCCAAAGGAGGACAGGGGAAATCCCCTACGAGCAGTACTTC.

The chain joins TRBV11-2 to TRBJ1-4, with D hard to call. This CDR3 has 17 amino acids. The germline V and J ends were trimmed by 1 base and 8 bases, with 20 bases remaining between them. The germline gives CDR1 SGHAT, CDR2 FQNNGV. The CDR3, as DNA: TGTGCCAGCAGCTTAGTAGGCGGAAACACGTGGGAGGAAAAACTGTTTTTT. It is translated as CASSLVGGNTWEEKLFF. Using reference TRBV11-2 and TRBJ1-4 for the parts outside the CDR3, the full variable domain is EAGVAQSPRYKIIEKRQSVAFWCNPISGHATLYWYQQILGQGPKLLIQFQNNGVVDDSQLPKDRFSAERLKGVDSTLKIQPAKLEDSAVYLCASSLVGGNTWEEKLFFGSGTQLSVL.

The rearrangement joins TRBV28 to TRBJ2-7; 9 bases map to TRBD2. V lost 4 bases and J lost 1; bases outside the gene matches: 5. Germline CDR1 and CDR2: MDHEN and SYDVKM. The CDR3 has 15 amino acids. The CDR3 is CASSSWTSASYEQYF. CDR3 sequence (DNA): TGTGCCAGCAGTTCCTGGACTAGCGCTTCCTACGAGCAGTACTTC.

The chain employs TRBV30 and TRBJ1-1; possibly TRBD1 for D (6 bases). CDR3 length: 15 residues. CDR1 GTSNPN and CDR2 SVGIG come from the germline V gene (reference sequence). The V end was cut by 5 bases, the J end by 1 base, with 17 bases between. As DNA, the CDR3 is TGTGCCTGGGGGGGCTATGAGACGGCGAACACTGAAGCTTTCTTT. Translated: CAWGGYETANTEAFF.

The chain carries TRBV29-1 and TRBJ2-7, with 9 bases lining up with TRBD2. Germline CDR1 is SQVTM and CDR2 is ANQGSEA. V trimming: 5 bases; J trimming: 5 bases; junction bases outside the gene matches: 10. CDR3 length equals 14 residues. The CDR3 nucleotides are TGCAGCGTTACCGGGACTAGCAACGGCGACGAGCAGTACTTC. Encoded protein: CSVTGTSNGDEQYF.